This T cell receptor beta chain was observed in a study of blood T cell repertoires in COVID-19. From germline, CDR1 is SGHRS and CDR2 YFSETQ. The CDR3 is 14 amino acids. V dropped 3 bases and J dropped 5; count of bases not matched to a gene: 7. The protocol was immunoSEQ multiplex PCR, while the TCRdb copy is restricted to in-frame clones and leaves out a portion. The sample includes 170,000 or so clones, about 78% of them seen just once. The clonotype was recovered from a woman in her forties or fifties who had recovered from COVID-19. V usage is TRBV5-1 and J usage is TRBJ1-1; 7 bases align to TRBD1. The material sequenced was PBMCs or T cells enriched from blood (not recorded which). The CDR3 coding sequence is TGCGCCAGCAGCTCAGACAGGGTTAGGACTGAAGCTTTCTTT. It codes for CASSSDRVRTEAFF.